This TCR beta chain was captured in a study of blood T cell repertoires in COVID-19. Study details: Both acute and convalescent COVID-19 samples were obtained from the United States, Italy and Spain. Nucleic acid was either cDNA or gDNA, and it came from T cells, B-cell-depleted T cells, or PBMCs.

The CDR3 sequence is 15 residues long. Unmatched junction bases numbered 6, after V lost 5 bases and J lost 4 bases. CDR1 is LNHDA, CDR2 SQIVND, per germline (reference sequence). This clone was recorded once. As originally analysed: Estimation of nucleated cell counts was performed using reference gene primer amplification. Clones were sequenced by immunoSEQ multiplex PCR, and TCRdb holds only the in-frame ones, with some missing. V and J calls and clone size come straight from that table; D and trimming were deduced from the DNA. The repertoire holds some 47,000 clones, with more than 70% as singletons.

The V and J genes are TRBV19 and TRBJ2-1; TRBD2 aligns across 9 bases. The sequencing input was peripheral blood. The receptor's source is a woman aged 60 to 75 with acute or convalescent COVID-19. The CDR3 protein is CASSSGGRGYNEQFF. The CDR3 nucleotides read TGTGCCAGTAGTTCGGGCGGGAGGGGTTACAATGAGCAGTTCTTC.